This T cell receptor beta chain was identified in a study of PD-L1 blockade in urothelial cancer. Study as a whole: T cells numbered a median of around 150,000 in the blood samples.

V was clipped by 5 bases and J by 6 bases; unmatched bases: 9. The CDR3 sequence is 15 residues long. Germline CDR1 is SEHNR and CDR2 is FQNEAQ (reference sequence). The study enrolled patients with locally advanced or metastatic urothelial carcinoma. Clones were sequenced by immunoSEQ multiplex PCR, and TCRdb holds only the in-frame ones, with some missing. Of over 45,000 clones in the sample, around nine tenths were seen once. Material: PBMCs, obtained around atezolizumab (anti-PD-L1) treatment. This chain uses TRBV7-9 with TRBJ1-3, with TRBD1 matching 8 bases. The source is a man in his fifties or sixties with urothelial cancer. The CDR3: CASSLGGQGANTIYF. The CDR3 nucleotides read TGTGCCAGCAGCCTCGGTGGACAGGGAGCAAACACCATATATTTT.